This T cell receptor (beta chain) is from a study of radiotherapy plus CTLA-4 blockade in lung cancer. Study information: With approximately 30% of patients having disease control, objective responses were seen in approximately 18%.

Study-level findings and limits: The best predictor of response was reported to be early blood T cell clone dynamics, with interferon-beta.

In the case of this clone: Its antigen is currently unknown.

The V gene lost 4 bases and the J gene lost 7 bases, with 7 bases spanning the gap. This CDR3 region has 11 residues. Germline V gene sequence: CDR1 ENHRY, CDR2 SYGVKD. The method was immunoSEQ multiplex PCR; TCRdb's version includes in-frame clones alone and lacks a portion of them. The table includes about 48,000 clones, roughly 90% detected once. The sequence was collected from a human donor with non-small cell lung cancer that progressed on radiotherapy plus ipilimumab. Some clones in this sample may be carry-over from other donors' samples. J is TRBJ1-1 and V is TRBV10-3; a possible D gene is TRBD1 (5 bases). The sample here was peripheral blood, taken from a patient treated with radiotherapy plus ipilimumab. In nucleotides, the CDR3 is TGTGCCATCAGTGCCAGGGATGAAGCTTTCTTT. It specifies CAISARDEAFF.